This TCR beta chain was sequenced for a study of T cell responses to AZD1222 COVID-19 vaccine. Background on the study: Analyses pooled second doses at about 4 or about 12 weeks.

Profiling relied on immunoSEQ multiplex PCR, and the TCRdb table lists in-frame clones only, not all of them. The sample comprises roughly 170,000 clones, roughly nine tenths of which are singletons, and approximately 3% rests with the top ten. Study findings and constraints: The study found vaccine-associated CD4 TCRs spanning spike, dominant at 160-218 and 743-854. Two doses of AZD1222 preceded a rise in Spike-specific TCR breadth and depth. The peak T cell response came first, and repertoires were sampled only after it.

About this clone: Its specificity is not known.

This material consisted of peripheral blood, taken on day 0 of AZD1222 vaccination. The receptor's source is an adult in good health.

In nucleotides, the CDR3 is TGTGCCAGCTCACCATCTGGGTCCAATCAGCCCCAGCATTTT. It translates to CASSPSGSNQPQHF. The gene calls are TRBV18 and TRBJ1-5; unclear D gene. Trimming pared 2 bases from V and 3 bases from J, leaving 8 bases between. Germline-derived CDR1 and CDR2 are KGHSH and LQKENI. The CDR3 has 14 residues.